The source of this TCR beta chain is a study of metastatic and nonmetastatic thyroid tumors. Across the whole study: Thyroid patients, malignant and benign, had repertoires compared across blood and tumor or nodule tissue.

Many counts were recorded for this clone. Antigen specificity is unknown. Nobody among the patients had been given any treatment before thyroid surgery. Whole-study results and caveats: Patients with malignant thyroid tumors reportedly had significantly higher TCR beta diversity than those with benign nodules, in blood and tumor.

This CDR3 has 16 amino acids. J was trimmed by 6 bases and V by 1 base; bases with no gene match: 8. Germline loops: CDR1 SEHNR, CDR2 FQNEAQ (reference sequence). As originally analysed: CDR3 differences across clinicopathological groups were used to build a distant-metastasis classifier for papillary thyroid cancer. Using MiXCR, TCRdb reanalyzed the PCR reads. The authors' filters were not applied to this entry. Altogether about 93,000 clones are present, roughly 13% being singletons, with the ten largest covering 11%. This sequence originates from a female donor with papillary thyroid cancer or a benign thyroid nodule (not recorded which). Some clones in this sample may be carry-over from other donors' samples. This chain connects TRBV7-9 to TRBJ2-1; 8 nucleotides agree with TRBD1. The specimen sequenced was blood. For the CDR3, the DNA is TGTGCCAGCAGCTTAGTAGGTCAGGGGGCATCCAATGAGCAGTTCTTC. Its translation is CASSLVGQGASNEQFF.